The 10 T cell receptor beta chains presented below share a single source sample, sequenced in a study of blood T cells in healthy people across ages. For the second PCR, which ran for about 7 to 12 cycles, a sample-barcoded 5' primer and a J-beta primer mix were used. TCRdb reprocessed the 5' RACE reads via MiXCR and lists one record per CDR3 protein. In the table there are 650,000 to 1,000,000 distinct CDR3 sequences, under 40% of which are singletons. Sequencing was performed on blood. The receptors originated from a man aged 18 to 30 in good health.

As concerns this clonotype: One end of the junction is discordant with germline, which a read error may explain. The rearrangement links TRBV12-3 or TRBV12-4 to TRBJ2-3; 7 nucleotides align to TRBD2. The CDR3 is 17 residues long. The CDR3 loop reads CASLPNRGGGSTDAQYF. For the CDR3, the DNA is TGTGCCAGCCTTCCCAATCGTGGCGGGGGAAGCACAGATGCGCAGTATTTT.

The chain uses TRBV20-1 and TRBJ1-4; D possibly corresponds to TRBD1 (5 bases). CDR3 length: 11 amino acids. The germline V gene encodes CDR1 DFQATT and CDR2 SNEGSKA (reference sequence). Trimming shortened V by 5 bases and J by 4 bases, and 5 bases separated the two germline ends. The CDR3 DNA is TGCAGTGCTGGGGGTAATGAAAAACTGTTTTTT. The encoded protein is CSAGGNEKLFF.

This clonotype was recorded at least ten times. Its ends do not fully match the called genes, so a read error is possible. This chain uses TRBV12-3 or TRBV12-4 with TRBJ1-5, with D unclear. This CDR3 region has 12 residues. CDR3 nucleotide sequence: TGTGCCAGTAGTTATAGCAATCAGCCCCAGCATTTT. It is translated as CASSYSNQPQHF.

The V gene is TRBV5-1, the J gene TRBJ1-2, with D hard to call. This CDR3 comprises 12 residues. Germline lookup yields CDR1 SGHRS and CDR2 YFSETQ. Trimming cost V 2 bases and J 6 bases, with 8 bases left between them. The CDR3 protein is CASSFSRDGYTF. The CDR3 DNA reads TGCGCCAGCAGCTTTTCCCGGGATGGCTACACCTTC.

As concerns this clonotype: This sequence may be a read error, since a much larger clone differs from it by one base. The chain recombines TRBV12-3 or TRBV12-4 with TRBJ2-1; no reliable D call. The V end was cut by 0 bases, the J end by 8 bases, with 8 bases between. This CDR3 is built from 13 residues. The CDR3 sequence is CASSLAGFDEQFF. CDR3 DNA sequence: TGTGCCAGCAGTTTAGCAGGGTTCGATGAGCAGTTCTTC.

This clonotype showed up just a few times. This chain joins TRBV12-3 or TRBV12-4 and TRBJ1-2; D unclear. The V end was cut by 1 base, the J end by 4 bases, with 10 bases between. The CDR3 spans 14 residues. The DNA of the CDR3 is TGTGCCAGCAGTTTAGGGTTGGTCAGCTATGGCTACACCTTC. Its translation: CASSLGLVSYGYTF.

V usage is TRBV12-3 or TRBV12-4 and J usage is TRBJ2-1; D gene ambiguous. The V gene lost 5 bases and the J gene lost 3 bases, with 11 bases spanning the gap. The CDR3 has 14 residues. CDR3 sequence: CASSPVTRYNEQFF. The CDR3, as DNA: TGTGCCAGCAGTCCCGTGACTCGCTACAATGAGCAGTTCTTC.

This chain connects TRBV21-1 to TRBJ1-5. TRBV21-1 is classified as a pseudogene. CDR3 length equals 16 residues. The CDR3, as DNA: TGTGCCAGCAGCAAATGTAAGGCGAAGGGCAATCAGCCCCAGCATTTT. Translation: CASSKCKAKGNQPQHF.

The chain joins TRBV5-1 to TRBJ2-3; 7 positions match TRBD1. There are 15 residues in the CDR3. Looked up from germline, CDR1 is SGHRS and CDR2 is YFSETQ. V lost 4 bases and J lost 5; bases outside the gene matches: 10. The CDR3 is CASSPDRVWGDTQYF. DNA of the CDR3: TGCGCCAGCAGCCCAGACAGGGTATGGGGAGATACGCAGTATTTT.

V is TRBV18 and J is TRBJ1-1; 7 bases agree with TRBD1. CDR3 length: 15 residues. The V gene's germline CDR1 is KGHSH and CDR2 LQKENI. V trimming: 1 base; J trimming: 8 bases; junction bases outside the gene matches: 10. This CDR3 is CASSPRSEGAREAFF. CDR3 DNA: TGTGCCAGCTCACCACGAAGCGAGGGGGCGAGGGAAGCTTTCTTT.